This T cell receptor (beta chain) was retrieved from a study of T cell repertoires in cytomegalovirus infection. V lost 4 bases and J lost 9; bases outside the gene matches: 18. Germline V gene sequence: CDR1 MDHEN, CDR2 SYDVKM. The length of the CDR3 is 18 residues. TCRdb fed the reads into MiXCR, producing one record per CDR3 protein. The repertoire includes under 200,000 distinct CDR3 sequences, 8% to 10% of them detected once, and approximately 4.6% sits in the top ten. The TCR sequence derives from a human donor in good health (CMV status not recorded). Some clones in this sample may be carry-over from other donors' samples. The chain recombines TRBV28 with TRBJ2-1; TRBD2 aligns across 10 bases. Sequenced material: PBMCs. CDR3 sequence (DNA): TGTGCCAGCAGTTCGGACGGGGGCTTAGCGGGAGGCGGAAGTGAGCAGTTCTTC. This translates into CASSSDGGLAGGGSEQFF. Full variable domain (rest looked up from reference TRBV28 and TRBJ2-1): DVKVTQSSRYLVKRTGEKVFLECVQDMDHENMFWYRQDPGLGLRLIYFSYDVKMKEKGDIPEGYSVSREKKERFSLILESASTNQTSMYLCASSSDGGLAGGGSEQFFGPGTRLTVL.